The T cell receptor (beta chain) under discussion was sequenced for a study of control samples from healthy donors and cancer patients (dated by TCRdb to 2018 to 2020). Comments on this clone: Its antigen remains unidentified. No much larger clone exists at a distance of one base, and base qualities are not known.

V trim: 3 bases; J trim: 4 bases; unmatched bases: 7. CDR1 and CDR2 were assigned from the germline V gene as MGHRA and YSYEKL. The CDR3 starts with the cysteine, ends with the phenylalanine, and has 15 residues. Left in the record is the CDR3 DNA by itself, 45 bases read in frame from the first base. Library preparation was by the immunoSEQ multiplex PCR assay. TCRdb limited this immuneACCESS table to in-frame rearrangements with V and J called. A share of clones is missing; checked studies link under half to unresolved V genes, and the rest is unexplained. The sample yields about 150,000 clones; about nine tenths were counted once. The top ten constitute 4.9% of the sample.

The sequence was obtained from a man aged 25-45 years in good health. The chain couples TRBV4-1 to TRBJ2-7, with 9 bases in between that match TRBD1. Specimen: blood. The DNA sequence reads TGCGCCAGCAGCCATCGACAGGGGGTAGAATACGAGCAGTACTTC. Its amino acids are CASSHRQGVEYEQYF.